This T cell receptor delta chain emerged from a study of gamma-delta chains in newborns, infants, children. Study background: Innate gammadelta T cells reportedly expand polyclonally right after birth, driven by microbial exposure, per the title.

The CDR3 consists of 17 residues. In germline, CDR1 is GEAIGNYY, CDR2 EKD. TCRdb reran clone calling via CATT on the reads. Of about 8,500 delta-chain clones in the sample, 3% to 4% were seen once. On this clone itself: TCRdb's protein for this DNA is that of a much larger clone and differs from the translation at residue 11, likely a read error; the protein shown is the DNA translation.

V usage is TRDV2 and J usage is TRDJ3; tentative D call: TRDD3 (6 bases). Sequences were obtained from blood. This receptor was identified in a child who was a newborn, infant or young child, either healthy, febrile or measles-vaccinated (not recorded which). The CDR3 coding sequence is TGTGCCTGTGACACCGTACTGGGCTCCTGGAACACCCGACAGATGTTTTTC. Translated: CACDTVLGSWNTRQMFF.